This record looks at one TCR beta chain sequence and its context. Its specific antigen is unknown. No base qualities exist here, and no much larger clone lies one base off it. The data were taken from a study of CD8 T cells in Susac syndrome (dated 2019 in TCRdb). Background on the whole study: Of the Susac syndrome patients who were sequenced, eight were in clinical remission while five or six had clinically active disease. At blood withdrawal, Susac syndrome patients were either therapy-naive, taking corticosteroids (in some cases with IVIg as well), or taking IVIg alone. Repertoire sequencing was used to test whether CD8+ T cell activation and differentiation in Susac syndrome was antigen driven.

RNA was extracted using the RNeasy kit, and about 0.5 to 1 microgram was reverse transcribed with random hexamers. The immunoSEQ multiplex PCR assay, covering 54 Vbeta and 13 Jbeta segments, was used to amplify TCR beta CDR3 regions. Bias from PCR amplification was corrected by using a synthetic template baseline for primer optimization and for computational correction. The authors processed their data as follows. Reads were annotated to V, D and J genes per IMGT and analyzed with immunoSEQ Analyzer, keeping only productive sequences. Clonality was calculated as one minus the Shannon entropy normalized by log2 of the number of productive unique sequences. For each patient and control, public and private clones were evaluated within the 100 most prevalent clones. A clone was defined as Susac-specific if it was absent from the healthy and MS cohorts, from some 1,100 published viral clones and from other ImmuneACCESS disease sequences. TCRdb cleaned the public reads at Q25 with fastp, built clones with MiXCR and kept in-frame beta chains. CDR3 protein sequences are deduplicated, and each keeps its most common genes and DNA. What appears here as the V and J calls and clone size reflects TCRdb's work, not the paper's. The sample table holds about 150,000 distinct CDR3 sequences, of which more than 90% were seen once. The ten largest clones capture roughly 0.08% of the sample.

Paper-wide results and their limitations: The CD4+ T cell repertoire of patients with Susac syndrome showed no detectable clonal expansion. The TCR sequencing and HLA analysis was acknowledged to have included a relatively small number of individuals.

Based on the germline V gene (reference sequence), the CDR1 and CDR2 sequences are SEHNR and FQNEAQ. The CDR3 holds 17 amino acids from the cysteine to the phenylalanine. Only the CDR3 portion is preserved as DNA: 51 bases, with reading frame beginning at the first base. V ends up 5 bases short and J 1 base short, with an unmatched junction base count of 12. High-throughput TCR beta sequencing profiled peripheral blood CD8+ and CD4+ T cells from healthy donors, Susac syndrome patients and multiple sclerosis patients. The Susac syndrome patients fulfilled recently defined diagnostic criteria for definite or probable disease. Bulk CD8+ and CD4+ T cells were purified by magnetic negative isolation, while CD8+ TEMRA cells were enriched using FACS. Blood was drawn into EDTA tubes, processed within 24 hours, and PBMCs were isolated by density gradient centrifugation. PBMCs intended for TCR sequencing were cryopreserved in liquid nitrogen and thawed later in a water bath at 37 degrees C. A purity of at least 90% was achieved for sorted or isolated CD4+, CD8+ and CD8+ TEMRA cells.

The V gene is TRBV7-9 and the J gene is TRBJ2-7; TRBD2 lines up with 9 middle nucleotides. Sequences were obtained from CD4+ T cells from PBMCs. This receptor was obtained from a human donor with Susac syndrome. CDR3 reads: CASSPSQLAGPSYEQYF. The DNA sequence is TGTGCCAGCAGCCCCTCCCAGCTAGCGGGACCGTCCTACGAGCAGTACTTC.